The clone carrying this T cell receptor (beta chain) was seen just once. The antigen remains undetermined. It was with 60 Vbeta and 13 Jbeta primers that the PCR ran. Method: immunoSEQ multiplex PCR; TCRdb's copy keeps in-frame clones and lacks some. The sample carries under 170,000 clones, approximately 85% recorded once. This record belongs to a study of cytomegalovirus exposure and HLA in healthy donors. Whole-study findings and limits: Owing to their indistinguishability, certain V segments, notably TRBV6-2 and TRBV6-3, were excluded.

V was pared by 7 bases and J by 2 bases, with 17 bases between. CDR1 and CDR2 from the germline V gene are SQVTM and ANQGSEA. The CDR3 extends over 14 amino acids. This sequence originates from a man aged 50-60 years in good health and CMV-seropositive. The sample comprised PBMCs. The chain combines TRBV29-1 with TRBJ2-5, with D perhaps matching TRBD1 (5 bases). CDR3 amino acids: CSGLGFDSQETQYF. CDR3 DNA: TGCAGCGGGCTTGGTTTCGACAGTCAAGAGACCCAGTACTTC.